The clone carrying this T cell receptor (beta chain) was found a few times. The entry originates in a study of Graves' ophthalmopathy and Graves' hyperthyroidism. CDR1 SQVTM and CDR2 ANQGSEA come from the germline V gene. The CDR3 spans 10 residues. V dropped 7 bases and J dropped 5 bases, with 8 bases sitting between them. TCR beta CDR3 amplification used RNA transcripts. The authors performed first-round RT-PCR with HTBI primers and then a second-round multiplex PCR. Via MiXCR, TCRdb re-called the multiplex PCR reads, giving one row per CDR3 protein. The table lists roughly 500,000 distinct CDR3 sequences, around 15% of them singletons. Uncontrolled infections, other autoimmune diseases, pregnancy or lactation barred patients from enrollment.

The genes are TRBV29-1 and TRBJ2-5; D gene unclear. The sequenced sample was blood. The receptor comes from a woman in her 30s with Graves' ophthalmopathy. CDR3 loop: CSGYSETQYF. CDR3 in DNA: TGCAGCGGCTACTCTGAGACCCAGTACTTC.